This passage covers 14 T cell receptor beta chains from one sample sequenced in a study of shared clonotypes between healthy human individuals. Repertoires were generated with immunoSEQ multiplex PCR, while TCRdb's copy carries only in-frame clones and drops some. Of hundreds of thousands of clones in the sample, roughly 96% were seen once. Specimen: memory CD8+ T cells sorted from blood. Subset in this sample: CD45RO+ cells pooled with CCR7-negative TemRA cells. These receptors were taken from a man aged 30 to 45 in good health.

V usage is TRBV7-5 and J usage is TRBJ2-7; TRBD1 is the table's D call, not checked against the DNA. TRBV7-5 is designated a pseudogene. This CDR3 contains 15 residues. CDR3 protein: CARSRRDSDWYEQYF. CDR3 sequence (DNA): TGTGCCAGAAGCCGGAGGGACAGCGACTGGTACGAGCAGTACTTC.

Comment on this clone: The same CDR3 arises from other DNA sequences in this sample as well. The V call is TRBV12-5, the J call TRBJ2-5; tentatively, D is TRBD1 or TRBD2 (5 bases each). Trimming removed 3 bases from V and 5 bases from J, with 10 bases in between. Germline V gene sequence: CDR1 LGHNT, CDR2 FRNRAP. This CDR3 comprises 13 residues. The CDR3 loop reads CASGLGGGETQYF. CDR3 DNA sequence: TGTGCTAGTGGTTTAGGTGGGGGTGAGACCCAGTACTTC. Combining the CDR3 with reference TRBV12-5 and TRBJ2-5 gives the whole variable domain DARVTQTPRHKVTEMGQEVTMRCQPILGHNTVFWYRQTMMQGLELLAYFRNRAPLDDSGMPKDRFSAEMPDATLATLKIQPSEPRDSAVYFCASGLGGGETQYFGPGTRLLVL.

V is TRBV7-9 and J is TRBJ2-6, with D uncertain. Germline CDR1 and CDR2: SEHNR and FQNEAQ (reference sequence). The CDR3 is made up of 15 amino acids. Deletions cut 3 bases from V and 0 bases from J, with 6 bases between. Here the CDR3 DNA reads TGTGCCAGCAGCTTCGGCCCCTCTGGGGCCAACGTCCTGACTTTC. Translating gives CASSFGPSGANVLTF.

V is TRBV19 and J is TRBJ1-5; tentatively, D is TRBD1 (6 bases). CDR1 LNHDA and CDR2 SQIVND come from the germline V gene (reference sequence). The CDR3 totals 15 residues. Trimming took off 3 bases at V and 4 bases at J, with 13 bases between the two ends. The CDR3 reads CASSIATGRNQPQHF. CDR3 coding DNA: TGTGCCAGTAGTATTGCGACAGGAAGGAATCAGCCCCAGCATTTT.

The chain uses TRBV5-6 and TRBJ2-3, with TRBD2 as a possible D gene (7 bases). The CDR3 is 14 amino acids. In germline, CDR1 is SGHDT, CDR2 YYEEEE. V lost 4 bases to trimming and J lost 4 bases, with 13 bases between them. CDR3 nucleotides: TGTGCCAGCAGCGGGGGGGGGCCCCCAGATACGCAGTATTTT. This sequence encodes CASSGGGPPDTQYF.

The V and J genes are TRBV11-1 and TRBJ2-5; D is possibly TRBD1 (5 bases). The CDR3 is 18 residues long. The germline V gene encodes CDR1 SGHAT and CDR2 FQDESV (reference sequence). V lost 3 bases and J 7 bases, leaving 27 bases between the germline ends. As DNA, the CDR3 is TGTGCCAGCAGCTTTTCCCCCCCAGGGCAGAGGTTAAGAGGGACCCAGTACTTC. Translation: CASSFSPPGQRLRGTQYF.

J is TRBJ1-2 and V is TRBV7-2; no definite D call. Germline lookup yields CDR1 SGHTA and CDR2 FQGNSA. This CDR3 comprises 13 residues. Trimming cost V 1 base and J 1 base, with 4 bases left between them. The CDR3 bases are TGTGCCAGCAGCTTAGATCATAACTATGGCTACACCTTC. Translation: CASSLDHNYGYTF.

This clone has a handful of counts. This sequence joins TRBV2 and TRBJ1-3, with TRBD1 identical over 9 bases. With 4 bases clipped from V and 1 base from J, the junction kept 8 bases outside the gene matches. CDR3 size: 17 residues. Germline V gene data show CDR1 as SNHLY and CDR2 as FYNNEI. The CDR3 loop reads CASSGGQGRKSGNTIYF. CDR3 nucleotides: TGTGCCAGCAGTGGGGGACAGGGTAGAAAGTCTGGAAACACCATATATTTT.

The rearrangement joins TRBV29-1 to TRBJ2-1, with 11 bases that match TRBD2. Germline V gives CDR1 SQVTM, CDR2 ANQGSEA. Trimming removed 8 bases from V and 3 bases from J; junction bases left unmatched: 9. The CDR3 is 15 residues long. The CDR3 loop reads CSTAGGLADYNEQFF. The CDR3 bases are TGCAGCACCGCGGGGGGACTAGCGGACTACAATGAGCAGTTCTTC.

This chain connects TRBV29-1 to TRBJ2-5, with D unresolved. The CDR3 loop spans 15 amino acids. From germline, CDR1 is SQVTM and CDR2 ANQGSEA. V gave up 3 bases and J gave up 4 bases, with 18 bases separating them. The chain's CDR3 is CSVEAPSRWRETQYF. The CDR3 nucleotides are TGCAGCGTTGAGGCCCCCTCTAGGTGGAGAGAGACCCAGTACTTC.

The rearrangement links TRBV28 to TRBJ2-3; D is unresolved. CDR1 MDHEN and CDR2 SYDVKM come from the germline V gene. CDR3 size: 15 residues. Trimming removed 6 bases from V and 1 base from J, with 14 bases in between. The CDR3 DNA is TGTGCCAGCAGGGACCGGATTTTGGGCACAGATACGCAGTATTTT. Translated: CASRDRILGTDTQYF.

The V and J genes are TRBV30 and TRBJ2-5; D not resolved. In germline, CDR1 is GTSNPN, CDR2 SVGIG (reference sequence). The germline V and J ends were trimmed by 0 bases and 4 bases, with 9 bases remaining between them. The length of the CDR3 is 13 residues. DNA for the CDR3: TGTGCCTGGAGTGTACGGCGTGGAGAGACCCAGTACTTC. It codes for CAWSVRRGETQYF. Variable domain in full (rest from reference TRBV30 and TRBJ2-5): SQTIHQWPATLVQPVGSPLSLECTVEGTSNPNLYWYRQAAGRGLQLLFYSVGIGQISSEVPQNLSASRPQDRQFILSSKKLLLSDSGFYLCAWSVRRGETQYFGPGTRLLVL.

This chain links TRBV29-1 with TRBJ2-1; D may correspond to TRBD1 or TRBD2 (5 bases each). Trimming left V 7 bases short and J 3 bases short, with 10 bases between. Germline lookup yields CDR1 SQVTM and CDR2 ANQGSEA. The CDR3 runs 12 residues. DNA for the CDR3: TGCAGCGCGGGGCTTTTCTACAATGAGCAGTTCTTC. Amino acid sequence: CSAGLFYNEQFF.

This chain joins TRBV5-1 and TRBJ2-1; 11 nucleotides agree with TRBD2. Germline V CDR1 and CDR2: SGHRS, YFSETQ. The CDR3 is 19 amino acids. J was trimmed by 1 base and V by 2 bases; bases with no gene match: 11. The CDR3 DNA follows: TGCGCCAGCAGCTTTATCGGATTAGCGGGAGGGCGGTCCTACAATGAGCAGTTCTTC. This encodes CASSFIGLAGGRSYNEQFF.